This T cell receptor (beta chain) stems from a study of cytomegalovirus exposure and HLA in healthy donors. The study's findings and limits: The finding came from a later analysis; first-cohort TCR clusters tended to co-occur in the roughly 120 validation repertoires. Reportedly, cytomegalovirus status was diagnosed with high sensitivity and specificity.

This clone showed up just once. Its antigen is not known. This clone may be a read error of a much larger clone one base away. Clones were sequenced by immunoSEQ multiplex PCR, and TCRdb holds only the in-frame ones, with some missing. The sample includes roughly 280,000 clones, 80% to 90% seen only once; the top ten take about 1%. Germline V CDR1 and CDR2: MNHNY, SVGAGI (reference sequence). J was trimmed by 5 bases and V by 5 bases; bases with no gene match: 1. The CDR3 totals 13 residues. This receptor was identified in a young woman in good health and CMV-seronegative. V is TRBV6-6 and J is TRBJ2-7; 12 bases agree with TRBD1. Input material: PBMCs. The CDR3 DNA follows: TGTGCCAGCAGTAGGGACAGGGGGCACGAGCAGTACTTC. It codes for CASSRDRGHEQYF.